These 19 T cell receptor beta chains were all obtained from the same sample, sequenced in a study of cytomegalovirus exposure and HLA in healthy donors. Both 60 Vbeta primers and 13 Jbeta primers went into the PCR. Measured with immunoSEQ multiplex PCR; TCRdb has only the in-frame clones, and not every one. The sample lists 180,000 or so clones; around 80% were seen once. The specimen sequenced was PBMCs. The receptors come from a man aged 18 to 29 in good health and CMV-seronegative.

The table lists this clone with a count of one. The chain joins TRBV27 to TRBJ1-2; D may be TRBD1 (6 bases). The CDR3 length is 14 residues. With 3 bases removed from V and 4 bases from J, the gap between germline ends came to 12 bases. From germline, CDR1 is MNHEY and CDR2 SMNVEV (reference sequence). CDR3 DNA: TGTGCCAGCAGTTTTACAGGGCAGCGCTATGGCTACACCTTC. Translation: CASSFTGQRYGYTF.

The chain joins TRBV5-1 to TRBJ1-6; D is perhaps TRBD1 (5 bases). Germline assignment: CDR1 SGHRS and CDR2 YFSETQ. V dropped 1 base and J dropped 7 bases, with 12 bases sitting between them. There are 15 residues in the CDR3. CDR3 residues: CASSLRDSNNSPLHF. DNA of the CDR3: TGCGCCAGCAGCTTGAGAGACAGTAACAATTCACCCCTCCACTTT. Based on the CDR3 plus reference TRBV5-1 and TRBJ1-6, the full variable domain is KAGVTQTPRYLIKTRGQQVTLSCSPISGHRSVSWYQQTPGQGLQFLFEYFSETQRNKGNFPGRFSGRQFSNSRSEMNVSTLELGDSALYLCASSLRDSNNSPLHFGNGTRLTVT.

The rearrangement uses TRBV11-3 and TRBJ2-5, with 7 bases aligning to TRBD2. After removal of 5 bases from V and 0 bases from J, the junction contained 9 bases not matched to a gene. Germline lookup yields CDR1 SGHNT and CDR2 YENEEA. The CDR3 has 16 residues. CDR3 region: CASSPELAQDQETQYF. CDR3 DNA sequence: TGTGCCAGCAGCCCAGAACTAGCGCAGGACCAAGAGACCCAGTACTTC.

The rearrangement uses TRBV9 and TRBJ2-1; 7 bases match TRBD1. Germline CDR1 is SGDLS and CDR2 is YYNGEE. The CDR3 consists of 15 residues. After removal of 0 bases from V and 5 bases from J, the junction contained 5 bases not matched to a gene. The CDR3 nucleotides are TGTGCCAGCAGCGTAGCGGGACAGTACGACAATGAGCAGTTCTTC. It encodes CASSVAGQYDNEQFF.

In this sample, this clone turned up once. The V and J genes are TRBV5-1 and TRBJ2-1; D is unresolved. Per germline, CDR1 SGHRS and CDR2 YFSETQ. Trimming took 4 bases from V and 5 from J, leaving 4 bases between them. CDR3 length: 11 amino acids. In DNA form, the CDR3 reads TGCGCCAGCAGCCATGACAATGAGCAGTTCTTC. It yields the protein CASSHDNEQFF.

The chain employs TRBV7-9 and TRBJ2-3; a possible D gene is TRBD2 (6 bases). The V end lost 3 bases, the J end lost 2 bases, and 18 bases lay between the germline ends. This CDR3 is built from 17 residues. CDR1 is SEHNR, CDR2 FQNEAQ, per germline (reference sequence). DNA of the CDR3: TGTGCCAGCAGCTTTGGAATAAGCGGGTACTCCACAGATACGCAGTATTTT. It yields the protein CASSFGISGYSTDTQYF.

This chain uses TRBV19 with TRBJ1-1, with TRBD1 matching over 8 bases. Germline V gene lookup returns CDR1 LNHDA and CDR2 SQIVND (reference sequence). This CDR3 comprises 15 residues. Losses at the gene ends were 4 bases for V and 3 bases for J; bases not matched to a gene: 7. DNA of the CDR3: TGTGCCAGTAGTACCAAGACAGGGGTTGACACTGAAGCTTTCTTT. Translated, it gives CASSTKTGVDTEAFF.

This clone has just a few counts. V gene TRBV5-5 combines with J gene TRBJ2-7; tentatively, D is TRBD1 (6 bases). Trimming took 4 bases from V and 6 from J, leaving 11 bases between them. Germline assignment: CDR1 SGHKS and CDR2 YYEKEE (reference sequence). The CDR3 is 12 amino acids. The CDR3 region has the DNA TGTGCCAGCAGCACACAGGGATCCGAGCAGTACTTC. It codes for CASSTQGSEQYF.

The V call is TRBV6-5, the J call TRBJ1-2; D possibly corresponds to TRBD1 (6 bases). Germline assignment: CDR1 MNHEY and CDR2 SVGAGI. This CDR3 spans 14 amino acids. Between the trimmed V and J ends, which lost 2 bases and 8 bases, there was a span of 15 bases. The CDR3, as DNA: TGTGCCAGCAGTTACGGCGAGGGGGTGGGCGGCTACACCTTC. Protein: CASSYGEGVGGYTF.

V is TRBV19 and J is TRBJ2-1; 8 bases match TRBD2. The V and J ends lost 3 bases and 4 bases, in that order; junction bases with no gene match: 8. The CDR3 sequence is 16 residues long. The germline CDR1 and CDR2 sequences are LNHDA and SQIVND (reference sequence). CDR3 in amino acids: CASSMIGTSGYNEQFF. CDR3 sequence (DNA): TGTGCCAGTAGTATGATCGGGACTAGTGGATACAATGAGCAGTTCTTC.

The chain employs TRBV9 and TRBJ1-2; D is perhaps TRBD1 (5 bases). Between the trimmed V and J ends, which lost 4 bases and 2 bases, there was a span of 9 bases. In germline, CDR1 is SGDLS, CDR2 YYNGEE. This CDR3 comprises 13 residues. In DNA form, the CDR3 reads TGTGCCAGCAGCCCGGGGGGGAACTATGGCTACACCTTC. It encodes CASSPGGNYGYTF. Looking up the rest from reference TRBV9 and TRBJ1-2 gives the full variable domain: DSGVTQTPKHLITATGQRVTLRCSPRSGDLSVYWYQQSLDQGLQFLIQYYNGEERAKGNILERFSAQQFPDLHSELNLSSLELGDSALYFCASSPGGNYGYTFGSGTRLTVV.

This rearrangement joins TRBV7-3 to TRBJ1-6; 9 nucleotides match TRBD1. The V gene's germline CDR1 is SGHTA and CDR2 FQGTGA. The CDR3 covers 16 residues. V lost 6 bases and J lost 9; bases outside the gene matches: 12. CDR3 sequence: CASSTGTGPFSSPLHF. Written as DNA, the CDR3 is TGTGCCAGCAGTACCGGGACAGGGCCATTTTCTTCACCCCTCCACTTT. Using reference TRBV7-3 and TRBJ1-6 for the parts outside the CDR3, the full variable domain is GAGVSQTPSNKVTEKGKYVELRCDPISGHTALYWYRQSLGQGPEFLIYFQGTGAADDSGLPNDRFFAVRPEGSVSTLKIQRTERGDSAVYLCASSTGTGPFSSPLHFGNGTRLTVT.

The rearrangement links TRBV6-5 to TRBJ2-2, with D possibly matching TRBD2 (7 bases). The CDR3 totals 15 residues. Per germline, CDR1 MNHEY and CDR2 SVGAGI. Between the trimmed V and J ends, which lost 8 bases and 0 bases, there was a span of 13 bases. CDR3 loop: CASERGGSNTGELFF. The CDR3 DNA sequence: TGTGCCAGCGAAAGGGGGGGGTCGAACACCGGGGAGCTGTTTTTT.

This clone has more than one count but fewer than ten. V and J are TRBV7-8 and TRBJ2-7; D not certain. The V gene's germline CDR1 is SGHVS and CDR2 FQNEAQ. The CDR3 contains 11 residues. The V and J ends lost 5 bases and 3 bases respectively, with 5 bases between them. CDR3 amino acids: CASSTNYEQYF. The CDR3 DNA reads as TGTGCCAGCAGCACAAACTACGAGCAGTACTTC.

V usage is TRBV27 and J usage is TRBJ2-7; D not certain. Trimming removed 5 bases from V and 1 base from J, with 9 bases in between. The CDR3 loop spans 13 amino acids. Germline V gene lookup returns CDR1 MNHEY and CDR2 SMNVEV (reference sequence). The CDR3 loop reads CASSLADSYEQYF. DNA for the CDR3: TGTGCCAGCAGTCTGGCGGATTCCTACGAGCAGTACTTC.

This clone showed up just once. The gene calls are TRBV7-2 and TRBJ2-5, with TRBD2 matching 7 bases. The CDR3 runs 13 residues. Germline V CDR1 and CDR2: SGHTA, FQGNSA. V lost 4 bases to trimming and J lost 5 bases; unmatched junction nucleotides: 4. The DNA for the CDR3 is TGTGCCAGCAGCTATACTAGCGTGGAGACCCAGTACTTC. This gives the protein CASSYTSVETQYF.

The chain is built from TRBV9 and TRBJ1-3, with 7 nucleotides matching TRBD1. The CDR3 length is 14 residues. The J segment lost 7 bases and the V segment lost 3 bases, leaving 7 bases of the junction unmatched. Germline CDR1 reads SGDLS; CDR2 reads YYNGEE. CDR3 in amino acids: CASSGRTGANTIYF. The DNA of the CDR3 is TGTGCCAGCAGCGGAAGGACAGGCGCGAACACCATATATTTT.

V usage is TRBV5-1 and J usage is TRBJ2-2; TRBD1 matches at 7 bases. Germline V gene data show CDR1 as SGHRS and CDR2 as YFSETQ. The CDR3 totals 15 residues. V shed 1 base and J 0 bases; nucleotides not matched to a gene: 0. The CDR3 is CASSLTGANTGELFF. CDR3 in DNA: TGCGCCAGCAGCTTGACAGGGGCGAACACCGGGGAGCTGTTTTTT. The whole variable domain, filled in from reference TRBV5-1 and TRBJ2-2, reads KAGVTQTPRYLIKTRGQQVTLSCSPISGHRSVSWYQQTPGQGLQFLFEYFSETQRNKGNFPGRFSGRQFSNSRSEMNVSTLELGDSALYLCASSLTGANTGELFFGEGSRLTVL.

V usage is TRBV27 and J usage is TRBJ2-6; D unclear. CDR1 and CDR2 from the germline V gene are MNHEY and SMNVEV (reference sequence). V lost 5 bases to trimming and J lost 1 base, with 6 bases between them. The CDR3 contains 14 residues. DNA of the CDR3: TGTGCCAGCAGTGCACATTCTGGGGCCAACGTCCTGACTTTC. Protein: CASSAHSGANVLTF.